This T cell receptor beta chain was sequenced for a study of blood T cell repertoires in COVID-19. This table comes from immunoSEQ multiplex PCR, and its TCRdb copy is limited to in-frame clones, with some not included. The sample holds about 65,000 clones, approximately 80% seen once. Looked up from germline, CDR1 is SGHRS and CDR2 is YFSETQ. The CDR3 is 18 residues long. Trimming stripped 1 base from V and 1 base from J, with 17 bases between. The sequenced sample consisted of peripheral blood. This TCR was recovered from a man older than 75 with acute or convalescent COVID-19. This chain links TRBV5-1 with TRBJ2-2; a weak D match, TRBD2 (7 bases). The CDR3 loop reads CASSLFRGGRRNTGELFF. The CDR3 bases are TGCGCCAGCAGCTTGTTCAGGGGCGGGAGACGGAACACCGGGGAGCTGTTTTTT. Full variable domain (outside the CDR3, taken from reference TRBV5-1 and TRBJ2-2): KAGVTQTPRYLIKTRGQQVTLSCSPISGHRSVSWYQQTPGQGLQFLFEYFSETQRNKGNFPGRFSGRQFSNSRSEMNVSTLELGDSALYLCASSLFRGGRRNTGELFFGEGSRLTVL.